What follows describes a single T cell receptor (beta chain). The target antigen is unknown. This sample is part of a study of monozygotic twins with cystic fibrosis. The data were produced by immunoSEQ multiplex PCR, yet TCRdb's version contains in-frame clones alone and is incomplete. The data hold 39,000 or so clones, with 75% to 95% observed a single time. Regarding the study as a whole: V usage most resembled the co-twin in 13 of 16 pairs.

Sequences were obtained from blood. This TCR was recovered from a boy between 2 and 10 years old with cystic fibrosis.

This chain's CDR3 is CASSPPPWYNYGYTF. The CDR3 coding sequence is TGTGCCAGCAGCCCCCCTCCTTGGTATAACTATGGCTACACCTTC. This chain connects TRBV7-8 to TRBJ1-2; D is ambiguous. Trimming shortened V by 5 bases and J by 1 base, and 14 bases separated the two germline ends. The V gene's germline CDR1 is SGHVS and CDR2 FQNEAQ. This CDR3 has 15 amino acids.